The rows below give T cell receptor beta chains drawn from one sample of a study of control samples from healthy donors and cancer patients. Generated by immunoSEQ multiplex PCR, the TCRdb table keeps only in-frame clones and is missing some. The sample table sets out roughly 200,000 clones. The material sequenced was blood. These receptors were taken from a woman aged 30 to 39 in good health. CDR3s include the opening cysteine and the closing phenylalanine or tryptophan. The D gene is left open where the match is weak.

TRBV6-5	TRBJ2-3	TRBD2	CASSYSGGGTTDTQYF	TGTGCCAGCAGTTACTCTGGCGGGGGGACCACAGATACGCAGTATTTT
TRBV11-2	TRBJ2-2	.	CASSLLGGKTGELFF	TGTGCCAGCAGCTTATTGGGGGGCAAGACCGGGGAGCTGTTTTTT
TRBV28	TRBJ2-7	TRBD1	CASSLTGIAYEQYF	TGTGCCAGCAGTCTGACAGGGATAGCCTACGAGCAGTACTTC
TRBV4-2	TRBJ2-3	.	CASSQGIPRTDTQYF	TGTGCCAGCAGCCAAGGGATTCCTCGCACAGATACGCAGTATTTT
TRBV7-9	TRBJ2-1	.	CASSLGPGVGEQFF	TGTGCCAGCAGCTTAGGGCCGGGGGTAGGTGAGCAGTTCTTC
TRBV30	TRBJ1-2	.	CAWSVGFTDGYTF	TGTGCCTGGAGCGTCGGATTTACGGATGGCTACACCTTC
TRBV12-3/TRBV12-4	TRBJ1-5	.	CASSLMGNQPQHF	TGTGCCAGCAGTTTGATGGGCAATCAGCCCCAGCATTTT
TRBV2	TRBJ1-2	.	CASSRFDYGYTF	TGTGCCAGCAGTCGCTTCGACTATGGCTACACCTTC
TRBV7-2	TRBJ2-7	TRBD1	CASSLVSGTGGSYEQYF	TGTGCCAGCAGCTTAGTCTCGGGGACAGGGGGGTCCTACGAGCAGTACTTC
TRBV2	TRBJ1-1	.	CASIGRPPLEAFF	TGTGCCAGCATCGGCAGGCCGCCCCTTGAAGCTTTCTTT
TRBV5-1	TRBJ1-2	.	CASSPGTVGYTF	TGCGCCAGCAGCCCCGGGACTGTTGGCTACACCTTC
TRBV4-3	TRBJ2-5	TRBD2	CASSQSISGGARETQYF	TGCGCCAGCAGCCAAAGTATCAGCGGGGGGGCCAGGGAGACCCAGTACTTC
TRBV4-1	TRBJ1-2	.	CASSQVGTRGGYTF	TGCGCCAGCAGCCAAGTGGGGACCCGGGGTGGCTACACCTTC
TRBV20-1	TRBJ1-5	.	CSARDLVAAHF	TGCAGTGCTAGAGATCTCGTGGCCGCGCATTTT
TRBV6-5	TRBJ1-1	.	CASSYLPGMDTEAFF	TGTGCCAGCAGTTACTTGCCAGGTATGGACACTGAAGCTTTCTTT
TRBV11-3	TRBJ2-1	.	CASSLVGAGALNEQFF	TGTGCCAGCAGCTTAGTGGGGGCGGGGGCCCTCAATGAGCAGTTCTTC
TRBV2	TRBJ2-5	TRBD1	CATQRQGFQETQYF	TGTGCCACCCAGAGACAGGGGTTCCAAGAGACCCAGTACTTC
TRBV27	TRBJ2-7	.	CASSIGLRGAYEQYF	TGTGCCAGCAGTATAGGCCTACGCGGGGCCTACGAGCAGTACTTC
TRBV30	TRBJ1-2	.	CAWSVCPLGEGWASGYTF	TGTGCCTGGAGTGTCTGCCCCCTTGGGGAGGGGTGGGCTTCAGGCTACACCTTC
TRBV13	TRBJ2-5	TRBD2	CASSPGLAGVIQETQYF	TGTGCCAGCAGCCCGGGACTAGCGGGGGTCATACAAGAGACCCAGTACTTC
TRBV6-4	TRBJ1-2	.	CASSDGSANYGYTF	TGTGCCAGCAGTGACGGCAGCGCTAACTATGGCTACACCTTC
TRBV4-1	TRBJ1-2	.	CASSLGDYGYTF	TGCGCCAGCAGCCTGGGGGACTATGGCTACACCTTC
TRBV3-1/TRBV3-2	TRBJ1-3	.	CASSQDSDVTIYF	TGTGCCAGCAGCCAAGATTCGGACGTCACCATATATTTT
TRBV11-2	TRBJ2-2	TRBD2	CASSFRPGGIAGELFF	TGTGCCAGCAGCTTTAGGCCGGGGGGGATCGCCGGGGAGCTGTTTTTT
TRBV5-4	TRBJ2-2	TRBD1	CASSPRPGQGRVRTGELFF	TGTGCCAGCAGCCCACGACCGGGACAGGGCAGGGTTCGCACCGGGGAGCTGTTTTTT
TRBV7-9	TRBJ1-1	.	CASSRDRWAEAFF	TGTGCCAGCAGCCGAGACAGGTGGGCTGAAGCTTTCTTT
TRBV10-3	TRBJ1-1	.	CAISERADTEAFF	TGTGCCATCAGTGAAAGGGCCGACACTGAAGCTTTCTTT
TRBV4-1	TRBJ1-1	.	CASSQAGDKVGPEAFF	TGCGCCAGCAGCCAAGCTGGGGACAAGGTTGGCCCTGAAGCTTTCTTT
TRBV3-1/TRBV3-2	TRBJ1-2	TRBD1	CASSQAPGQGSGYTF	TGTGCCAGCAGCCAAGCTCCGGGACAGGGGTCTGGCTACACCTTC
TRBV4-1	TRBJ1-1	.	CASSQSRKAFF	TGCGCCAGCAGCCAATCTCGGAAAGCTTTCTTT
TRBV6-6	TRBJ1-1	.	CASSYLLAPRPEAFF	TGTGCCAGCAGTTACCTCCTGGCCCCCCGACCTGAAGCTTTCTTT
TRBV6-2/TRBV6-3	TRBJ2-5	.	CASSSSGQETQYF	TGTGCCAGCAGTTCCTCGGGCCAAGAGACCCAGTACTTC
TRBV18	TRBJ2-1	.	CASSPLGLRHNEQFF	TGTGCCAGCTCACCCTTAGGACTCCGCCACAATGAGCAGTTCTTC
TRBV9	TRBJ2-1	TRBD1	CASSATGQVDLRNEQFF	TGTGCCAGCAGCGCAACCGGACAGGTTGATCTGCGCAATGAGCAGTTCTTC